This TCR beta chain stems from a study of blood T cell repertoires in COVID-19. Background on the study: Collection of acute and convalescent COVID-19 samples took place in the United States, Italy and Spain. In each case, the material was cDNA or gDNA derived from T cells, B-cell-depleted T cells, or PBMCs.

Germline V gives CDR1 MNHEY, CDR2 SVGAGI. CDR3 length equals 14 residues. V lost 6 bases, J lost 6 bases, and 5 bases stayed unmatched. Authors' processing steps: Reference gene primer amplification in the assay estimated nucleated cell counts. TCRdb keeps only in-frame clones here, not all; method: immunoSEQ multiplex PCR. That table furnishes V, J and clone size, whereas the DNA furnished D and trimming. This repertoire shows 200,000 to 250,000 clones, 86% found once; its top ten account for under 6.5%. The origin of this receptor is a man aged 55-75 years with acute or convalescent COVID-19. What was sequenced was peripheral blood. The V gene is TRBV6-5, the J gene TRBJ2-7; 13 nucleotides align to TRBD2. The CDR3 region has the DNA TGTGCCAGCAGCCCGGGACTAGCGGGACCCGAGCAGTACTTC. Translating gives CASSPGLAGPEQYF.